This TCR beta chain originates from a study of human T cells and chemical hapten exposure. For the study at large: Predominantly women, the patients had alopecia areata, totalis or universalis. General observations from the study: TCRs above 1 in 1000 frequency did not change with DPC sensitization. Correlating positively with patch test score were the PT1 expanded TCR counts.

The time point is: patch test 1, 2 weeks after DPC sensitization. As to treatment: therapeutic diphenylcyclopropenone sensitization with weekly scalp DPC. On this clonotype itself: Its antigen remains unidentified.

One entry per CDR3 protein results from TCRdb running MiXCR on the RACE reads. The sample contains fewer than 100,000 distinct CDR3 sequences, 12% of which appear only once. Per the germline V gene, CDR1 is KGHSH and CDR2 is LQKENI. V was shortened by 0 bases and J by 5 bases, with 8 bases between the two germline ends. This CDR3 has 14 amino acids. The rearrangement joins TRBV18 to TRBJ2-1; D gene uncertain. This TCR was recovered from a woman aged 60-75 years with alopecia areata. Some clones in this sample may be carry-over from other donors' samples. Here the sequenced sample was whole blood, taken in connection with sensitization to the hapten diphenylcyclopropenone (DPC). The CDR3, as DNA: TGTGCCAGCTCACCACCGAGCCATGACAATGAGCAGTTCTTC. Protein sequence: CASSPPSHDNEQFF.